This is a list of T cell receptor beta chains from one sample in a study of shared clonotypes between healthy human individuals. Generated by immunoSEQ multiplex PCR, the TCRdb table keeps only in-frame clones and is missing some. The sample records roughly 890,000 clones, 80% to 95% being singletons. The sample was naive CD8+ T cells sorted from blood. The receptors shown here come from a man under 40 in good health. Both conserved end residues are part of each CDR3.

v_call | cdr3_aa
TRBV7-9 | CASSSLEASTSGWGNEQFF
TRBV27 | CASSSTGLARTDTQYF
TRBV7-8 | CASSLPAGELFF
TRBV5-1 | CASSLASRDEQYF
TRBV29-1 | CSVEGPPAAYEQYF
TRBV7-8 | CASSLGEPRQPNYGYTF
TRBV15 | CATSIRVDTQYF
TRBV28 | CASSPSPHSNQPQHF
TRBV4-3 | CASSQDPTGTVNIQYF
TRBV27 | CASSLPGETRNGQFF
TRBV5-5 | CASSLTGSPYEQYF
TRBV5-4 | CASSLVDDNEQFF
TRBV21-1 | CASSGELQETQYF
TRBV2 | CASPLSSTNEQFF
TRBV29-1 | CSVSDQITDTQYF
TRBV7-6 | CASSPRYQGYQETQYF
TRBV6-5 | CASSYGSGGTGELFF
TRBV5-6 | CASSLRLAGVYEQYF
TRBV30 | CAWRAGGSGEQYF
TRBV27 | CASGGYTGELFF
TRBV5-4 | CASSLAGDIQYF
TRBV19 | CASLGGPTYEQYF
TRBV27 | CASTTGLLEQFF
TRBV10-2 | CASKKTVLGDQPQHF
TRBV28 | CASTAGQGAADTQYF
TRBV6-1 | CASRLPTSPIYEQYF
TRBV11-3 | CASSVGTTYEQYF
TRBV7-2 | CASSLRASGNYEQYF
TRBV28 | CASSLRLAGGSDEQFF
TRBV10-1 | CASSDSAGGIYNEQFF
TRBV5-1 | CASSLALWEGRTSYEQYF
TRBV6-1 | CASSETAGVGELFF
TRBV28 | CASSFSFGDHQPQHF
TRBV27 | CASSSADYNEQFF
TRBV29-1 | CSATEEVGGPNEQYF
TRBV11-2 | CASSLKPVRYEQYF
TRBV29-1 | CSVLAESSYEQYF
TRBV7-9 | CASSSGEHGYTF
TRBV15 | CATSRDRGQSYEQYF
TRBV25-1 | CASSSDSSESYEQYF
TRBV29-1 | CSVEDRGNSYEQYF
TRBV7-8 | CASSLDGEGLREQYF
TRBV2 | CASSGQREKQYF
TRBV14 | CASSQGLAKGRETQYF